These 31 T cell receptor beta chains came from one sample sequenced in a study of CD8+ T cells in alopecia areata. Extracted RNA was reverse transcribed into cDNA, the sequencing template. Measured with immunoSEQ multiplex PCR; TCRdb has only the in-frame clones, and not every one. The sample lists roughly 6,900 clones, around 64% occurring once. Collection of lesional scalp punch biopsies and peripheral blood was performed in alopecia areata patients. Sequencing used skin, obtained at week 0. These TCRs come from a human donor with alopecia areata.

The V call is TRBV7-9, the J call TRBJ1-6; 7 bases agree with TRBD1. CDR3 size: 16 residues. V lost 0 bases and J lost 6; bases outside the gene matches: 5. Per the germline V gene, CDR1 is SEHNR and CDR2 is FQNEAQ (reference sequence). The CDR3 region is CASSLALRDSNSPLHF. CDR3 sequence (DNA): TGTGCCAGCAGCTTAGCGCTTCGGGACAGTAATTCACCCCTCCACTTT.

This chain links TRBV7-2 with TRBJ2-5; 8 positions agree with TRBD1. The assigned J gene may be wrong: the sequence end matches TRBJ2-7 better. The CDR3 is made up of 15 amino acids. The V gene's germline CDR1 is SGHTA and CDR2 FQGNSA. As DNA, the CDR3 is TGTGCCAGCAGCTTCTCCGGGACAGGTTTCTACGAGCAGTACTTC. As protein: CASSFSGTGFYEQYF.

The rearrangement joins TRBV7-2 to TRBJ2-1; the D is unclear. This CDR3 contains 13 residues. The germline V and J ends were trimmed by 1 base and 5 bases, with 6 bases remaining between them. From germline, CDR1 is SGHTA and CDR2 FQGNSA. CDR3 bases: TGTGCCAGCAGCTTAGGCCAAAACAATGAGCAGTTCTTC. It specifies CASSLGQNNEQFF.

This chain connects TRBV7-9 to TRBJ1-6; tentatively, D is TRBD1 (6 bases). V lost 0 bases, J lost 10 bases, and 13 bases lay in between. The CDR3 runs to 15 residues. Germline V gene lookup returns CDR1 SEHNR and CDR2 FQNEAQ (reference sequence). CDR3 amino acids: CASSLAGQGRSPLHF. CDR3 sequence (DNA): TGTGCCAGCAGCTTAGCGGGGCAGGGGAGATCACCCCTCCACTTT. Complete variable domain (other parts from reference TRBV7-9 and TRBJ1-6): DTGVSQNPRHKITKRGQNVTFRCDPISEHNRLYWYRQTLGQGPEFLTYFQNEAQLEKSRLLSDRFSAERPKGSFSTLEIQRTEQGDSAMYLCASSLAGQGRSPLHFGNGTRLTVT.

The chain has TRBV6-1 and TRBJ2-7; no reliable D call. The CDR3 has 15 amino acids. Germline CDR1 MNHNS, CDR2 SASEGT. Trimming removed 4 bases at V and 0 bases at J, with 13 bases between. The CDR3 reads CASSAGLVSSYEQYF. CDR3 bases: TGTGCCAGCAGTGCCGGCCTCGTTAGCTCCTACGAGCAGTACTTC.

The V call is TRBV5-1, the J call TRBJ1-6, with TRBD1 identical over 9 bases. The length of the CDR3 is 15 residues. CDR1 is SGHRS, CDR2 YFSETQ, per germline. Unmatched junction bases numbered 8, after V lost 4 bases and J lost 9 bases. The CDR3 nucleotides are TGCGCCAGCAGCGTACAGGGGGCGCTTGGTTCACCCCTCCACTTT. Residues: CASSVQGALGSPLHF.

The rearrangement uses TRBV14 and TRBJ2-3; 7 positions match TRBD1. Germline CDR1 and CDR2: SGHDN and FVKESK. The CDR3 loop spans 16 amino acids. Germline trimming cut 0 bases from V and 5 bases from J; bases unmatched to any gene: 8. The CDR3 coding sequence is TGTGCCAGCAGCCAAGATTGGACAGGTCGGCGAGATACGCAGTATTTT. Translating gives CASSQDWTGRRDTQYF.

CDR3 in DNA: TGTGCCAGCAGCCGCGGACTAGCGGGAGGGGAAGATACGCAGTATTTT. Its translation: CASSRGLAGGEDTQYF. This sequence joins TRBV7-9 and TRBJ2-3; the match to TRBD2 covers 15 bases. The V gene's germline CDR1 is SEHNR and CDR2 FQNEAQ (reference sequence). V was clipped by 5 bases and J by 5 bases; unmatched bases: 5. The CDR3 runs to 16 residues.

The chain couples TRBV7-2 to TRBJ1-4; 9 nucleotides match TRBD1. J gave up 1 base and V 5 bases, and 2 bases lay outside the gene matches. The CDR3 consists of 15 residues. CDR1 SGHTA and CDR2 FQGNSA come from the germline V gene. The CDR3 is CASSQTGGTNEKLFF. As DNA, the CDR3 is TGTGCCAGCAGCCAGACAGGGGGAACTAATGAAAAACTGTTTTTT.

This clone was found a few times. The chain combines TRBV11-3 with TRBJ2-1; D is possibly TRBD2 (6 bases). The germline V gene encodes CDR1 SGHNT and CDR2 YENEEA. This CDR3 contains 16 residues. V dropped 2 bases and J dropped 4 bases, with 15 bases sitting between them. The CDR3 reads CASSLTAGKAYNEQFF. CDR3 nucleotide sequence: TGTGCCAGCAGCTTAACTGCGGGAAAGGCTTACAATGAGCAGTTCTTC.

The chain employs TRBV7-2 and TRBJ2-1; the match to TRBD2 covers 13 bases. The germline V gene has CDR1 SGHTA and CDR2 FQGNSA. J lost 4 bases, V lost 4 bases, and 4 bases had no gene match. CDR3 length equals 16 residues. CDR3 protein: CASSSGLAGRYNEQFF. In nucleotides, the CDR3 is TGTGCCAGCAGCTCGGGACTAGCGGGGCGGTACAATGAGCAGTTCTTC.

The V call is TRBV4-3, the J call TRBJ2-7; TRBD2 agrees at 11 bases. With V trimmed by 1 base and J by 0 bases, 8 bases remained unmatched. The CDR3 sequence is 18 residues long. Germline CDR1 LGHNA, CDR2 YSLEER. CDR3 region: CASSQGLAGRENSYEQYF. As DNA, the CDR3 is TGCGCCAGCAGCCAAGGACTAGCGGGGAGAGAAAACTCCTACGAGCAGTACTTC.

The J gene is TRBJ2-1, the V gene TRBV19, with TRBD2 matching 7 bases. The germline gives CDR1 LNHDA, CDR2 SQIVND (reference sequence). After removal of 7 bases from V and 3 bases from J, the junction contained 6 bases not matched to a gene. The CDR3 is 14 amino acids. The CDR3 coding sequence is TGTGCCAGTACTCATCGCGGGGGCTACAATGAGCAGTTCTTC. Protein sequence: CASTHRGGYNEQFF.

V and J are TRBV6-4 and TRBJ2-3; TRBD2 matches at 7 bases. Germline V gives CDR1 MRHNA, CDR2 SNTAGT. Trimming cost V 2 bases and J 1 base; bases outside gene matches: 0. The CDR3 is made up of 14 amino acids. The CDR3 sequence: CASSDAGGTDTQYF. The CDR3 DNA reads TGTGCCAGCAGTGACGCGGGGGGCACAGATACGCAGTATTTT.

The chain carries TRBV15 and TRBJ2-4, with 10 bases identical to TRBD1. The J segment lost 7 bases and the V segment lost 1 base, leaving 10 bases of the junction unmatched. CDR3 length: 17 amino acids. The germline CDR1 and CDR2 sequences are LNHNV and YYDKDF (reference sequence). The CDR3 bases are TGTGCCACCAGCAGAGGCGAAACCGGGACAGGGGATAACATTCAGTACTTC. Translated, it gives CATSRGETGTGDNIQYF.

The gene calls are TRBV5-1 and TRBJ2-1; the match to TRBD2 covers 8 bases. This CDR3 has 14 residues. Germline V gives CDR1 SGHRS, CDR2 YFSETQ. The V segment lost 6 bases and the J segment 4 bases; nucleotides outside the gene matches: 6. CDR3 sequence reads: CASTSSGGYNEQFF. DNA for the CDR3: TGCGCCAGCACCTCCAGCGGGGGTTACAATGAGCAGTTCTTC.

This rearrangement joins TRBV6-1 to TRBJ1-6, with 8 bases that match TRBD1. J was trimmed by 8 bases and V by 6 bases; bases with no gene match: 12. The length of the CDR3 is 16 residues. Germline V gene lookup returns CDR1 MNHNS and CDR2 SASEGT. In DNA form, the CDR3 reads TGTGCCAGCAGCGAATGGACAGGGCGGGGGGATTCACCCCTCCACTTT. It encodes CASSEWTGRGDSPLHF.

The chain employs TRBV5-5 and TRBJ2-7; D gene uncertain. The V gene lost 1 base and the J gene lost 0 bases, with 2 bases spanning the gap. There are 12 residues in the CDR3. Germline V gene sequence: CDR1 SGHKS, CDR2 YYEKEE (reference sequence). This CDR3 reads CASSLFSYEQYF. As DNA, the CDR3 is TGTGCCAGCAGCTTGTTCTCCTACGAGCAGTACTTC.

V usage is TRBV27 and J usage is TRBJ2-3, with 10 nucleotides matching TRBD2. This CDR3 comprises 16 residues. J was trimmed by 1 base and V by 5 bases; bases with no gene match: 6. CDR1 and CDR2 (germline): MNHEY, SMNVEV (reference sequence). As DNA, the CDR3 is TGTGCCAGCAGTCCCACCCTAGCGGGGGGCACAGATACGCAGTATTTT. This translates into CASSPTLAGGTDTQYF.

The V call is TRBV5-6, the J call TRBJ2-7, with D perhaps matching TRBD1 (6 bases). The CDR3 has 13 amino acids. CDR1 is SGHDT and CDR2 is YYEEEE in the germline V gene. Between the trimmed V and J ends, which lost 2 bases and 2 bases, there was a span of 8 bases. In DNA form, the CDR3 reads TGTGCCAGCAGCTTACAGGGCACCTACGAGCAGTACTTC. Its protein product is CASSLQGTYEQYF.

The genes are TRBV6-5 and TRBJ2-7; 8 bases match TRBD2. The CDR3 runs to 16 residues. V was clipped by 4 bases and J by 4 bases; unmatched bases: 12. CDR1 MNHEY and CDR2 SVGAGI come from the germline V gene. This CDR3 is CASSSIPPGLVYEQYF. The CDR3 DNA reads as TGTGCCAGCAGTTCCATCCCGCCGGGACTAGTTTACGAGCAGTACTTC.

The V gene is TRBV15, the J gene TRBJ2-7; a possible D gene is TRBD2 (6 bases). This CDR3 has 13 amino acids. Germline lookup yields CDR1 LNHNV and CDR2 YYDKDF (reference sequence). The germline V and J ends were trimmed by 6 bases and 1 base, with 10 bases remaining between them. The CDR3 nucleotides are TGTGCCACCAGGCGGGGATTATCCTACGAGCAGTACTTC. It encodes CATRRGLSYEQYF.

This clone was seen a handful of times. CDR3 in DNA: TGCAGCGTTGGAGCCAGACAGAACCAACGCCGTGGCTACACCTTC. Translation gives CSVGARQNQRRGYTF. The V and J genes are TRBV29-1 and TRBJ1-2; D perhaps matches TRBD1 (5 bases). This CDR3 region has 15 residues. CDR1 is SQVTM and CDR2 is ANQGSEA in the germline V gene. The V end lost 4 bases, the J end lost 7 bases, and 22 bases lay between the germline ends.

In this sample, this clone turned up once. V and J are TRBV14 and TRBJ2-1; TRBD2 matches 7 bases. CDR1 and CDR2 (germline): SGHDN, FVKESK. J gave up 2 bases and V 1 base, and 5 bases lay outside the gene matches. The CDR3 runs 16 residues. The CDR3 DNA reads as TGTGCCAGCAGCCAAGCCCGGGGACTAACCTACAATGAGCAGTTCTTC. As protein: CASSQARGLTYNEQFF.

This rearrangement joins TRBV6-4 to TRBJ2-3, with 12 bases lining up with TRBD1. CDR1 and CDR2 (germline): MRHNA, SNTAGT. The CDR3 runs to 15 residues. The V gene end was trimmed by 4 bases and the J gene end by 4 bases; junction bases not matched to a gene: 3. The CDR3 sequence is CASSAGTGGPDTQYF. The DNA for the CDR3 is TGTGCCAGCAGTGCCGGGACAGGGGGCCCAGATACGCAGTATTTT.

This chain's CDR3 is CASSSGQGRQPQHF. CDR3 bases: TGTGCCAGCAGTTCGGGACAGGGGCGTCAGCCCCAGCATTTT. The chain joins TRBV27 to TRBJ1-5; TRBD1 aligns across 10 bases. CDR1 is MNHEY and CDR2 is SMNVEV in the germline V gene (reference sequence). Trimming took 4 bases from V and 6 from J; bases not matched to a gene: 3. There are 14 residues in the CDR3.

The chain combines TRBV2 with TRBJ1-5; no reliable D call. The germline V gene encodes CDR1 SNHLY and CDR2 FYNNEI. Trimming stripped 5 bases from V and 1 base from J, with 6 bases between. This CDR3 is 13 amino acids long. As DNA, the CDR3 is TGTGCCAGCAGTTTCTGGAGCAATCAGCCCCAGCATTTT. Translating it yields CASSFWSNQPQHF.

This clone was picked up one time. The chain is built from TRBV6-1 and TRBJ2-3, with 9 bases that match TRBD1. The CDR3 is 15 amino acids. With V trimmed by 4 bases and J by 5 bases, 7 bases remained unmatched. The germline V gene encodes CDR1 MNHNS and CDR2 SASEGT. CDR3 sequence (DNA): TGTGCCAGCAGTGGACAGGGGGAATTTGGAGATACGCAGTATTTT. Encoded protein: CASSGQGEFGDTQYF.

This sequence joins TRBV7-2 and TRBJ1-5; perhaps TRBD1 as D (5 bases). V was trimmed by 5 bases and J by 4 bases, leaving 15 bases between them. This CDR3 comprises 15 residues. Germline CDR1 and CDR2: SGHTA and FQGNSA. The CDR3 sequence: CASSLGRGRNQPQHF. CDR3 DNA sequence: TGTGCCAGCAGCCTCGGGAGGGGACGGAATCAGCCCCAGCATTTT. Variable domain in full (rest from reference TRBV7-2 and TRBJ1-5): GAGVSQSPSNKVTEKGKDVELRCDPISGHTALYWYRQSLGQGLEFLIYFQGNSAPDKSGLPSDRFSAERTGGSVSTLTIQRTQQEDSAVYLCASSLGRGRNQPQHFGDGTRLSIL.

The chain links TRBV7-2 to TRBJ2-5; no firm D call. Gene TRBJ2-7 matches the end of the DNA better, so the J call may be wrong. CDR3 length equals 14 residues. Germline CDR1 SGHTA, CDR2 FQGNSA. CDR3 residues: CASSPDSLPYEQYF. DNA of the CDR3: TGTGCCAGCAGCCCGGATTCGCTACCTTACGAGCAGTACTTC.

The chain uses TRBV5-1 and TRBJ2-7; no reliable D call. Trimming pared 0 bases from V and 5 bases from J, leaving 24 bases between. Germline V CDR1 and CDR2: SGHRS, YFSETQ. This CDR3 contains 18 residues. The CDR3 region has the DNA TGCGCCAGCAGCTTGGCAGCCGGGCCCCGAACGGCGTACGACGAGCAGTACTTC. It specifies CASSLAAGPRTAYDEQYF.